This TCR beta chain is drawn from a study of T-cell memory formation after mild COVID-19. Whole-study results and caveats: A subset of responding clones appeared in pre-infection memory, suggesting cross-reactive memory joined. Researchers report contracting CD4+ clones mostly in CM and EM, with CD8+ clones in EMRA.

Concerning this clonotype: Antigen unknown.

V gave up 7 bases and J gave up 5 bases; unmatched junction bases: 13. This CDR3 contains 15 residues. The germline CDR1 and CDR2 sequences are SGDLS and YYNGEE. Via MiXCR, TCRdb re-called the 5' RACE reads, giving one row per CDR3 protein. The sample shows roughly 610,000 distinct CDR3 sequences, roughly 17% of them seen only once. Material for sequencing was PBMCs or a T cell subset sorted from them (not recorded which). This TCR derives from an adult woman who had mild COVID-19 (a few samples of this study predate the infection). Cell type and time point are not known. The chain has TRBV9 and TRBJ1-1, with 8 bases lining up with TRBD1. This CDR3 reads CASSPDGQGWTEAFF. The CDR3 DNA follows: TGTGCCAGCTCCCCTGATGGACAGGGATGGACTGAAGCTTTCTTT.